The sequence of this TCR beta chain was determined in a study of shared clonotypes between healthy human individuals. Researchers divided each subset's genomic DNA evenly across several immunoSEQ plates. TCRdb keeps only in-frame clones here, not all; method: immunoSEQ multiplex PCR. The repertoire has a few million clones, more than 80% of them found once; the top ten carry 0.14%. In the case of this clone: This sample includes further DNA sequences coding for the same CDR3.

The clonotype comes from a man between 18 and 29 years old in good health. The sequencing sample was made of naive CD4+ T cells sorted from blood. Subset of the sample: CD45RA+ positively selected.

The CDR3 sequence is CASSEGGTGAFF. The CDR3 region has the DNA TGTGCCAGCAGTGAAGGCGGCACAGGAGCTTTCTTT. The V call is TRBV2, the J call TRBJ1-1; D is possibly TRBD1 (5 bases). Between the trimmed V and J ends, which lost 1 base and 10 bases, there was a span of 10 bases. Germline CDR1 reads SNHLY; CDR2 reads FYNNEI. The CDR3 runs 12 residues. Using reference TRBV2 and TRBJ1-1 for the parts outside the CDR3, the full variable domain is EPEVTQTPSHQVTQMGQEVILRCVPISNHLYFYWYRQILGQKVEFLVSFYNNEISEKSEIFDDQFSVERPDGSNFTLKIRSTKLEDSAMYFCASSEGGTGAFFGQGTRLTVV.